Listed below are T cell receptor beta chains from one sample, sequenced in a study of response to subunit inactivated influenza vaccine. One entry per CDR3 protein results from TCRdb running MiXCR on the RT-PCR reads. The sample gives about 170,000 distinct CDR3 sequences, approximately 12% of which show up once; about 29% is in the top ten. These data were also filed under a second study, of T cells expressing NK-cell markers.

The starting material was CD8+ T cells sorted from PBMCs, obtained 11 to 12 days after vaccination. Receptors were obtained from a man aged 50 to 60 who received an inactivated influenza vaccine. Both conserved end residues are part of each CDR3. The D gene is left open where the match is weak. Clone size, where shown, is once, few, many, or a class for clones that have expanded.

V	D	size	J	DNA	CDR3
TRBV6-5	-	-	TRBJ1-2	TGTGCCAGCAGTTACGAGGTAGGGGAAGGTGGCTACACCTTC	CASSYEVGEGGYTF
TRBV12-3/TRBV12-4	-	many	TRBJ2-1	TGTGCCAGCAGTTCCGGGGCCCACAATGAGCAGTTCTTC	CASSSGAHNEQFF
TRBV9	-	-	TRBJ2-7	TGTGCCAGCAGCGTTGGTGGGACACCGAGAGACGAGCAGTACTTC	CASSVGGTPRDEQYF
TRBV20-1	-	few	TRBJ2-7	TGCAGTGCTAGAGAGCGGGACTCCTACGAGCAGTACTTC	CSARERDSYEQYF
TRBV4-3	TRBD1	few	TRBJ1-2	TGCGCCAGCAGCCAAGAAGCACAGGGGGTCTATGGCTACACCTTC	CASSQEAQGVYGYTF
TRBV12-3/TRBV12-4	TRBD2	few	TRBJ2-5	TGTGCCAGCAGTTTGGGGGGGAACCCAGAGACCCAGTACTTC	CASSLGGNPETQYF
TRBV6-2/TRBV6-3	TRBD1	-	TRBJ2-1	TGTGCCAGTTCTCCAGGGGGCCCTCACCCCTACAATGAGCAGTTCTTC	CASSPGGPHPYNEQFF
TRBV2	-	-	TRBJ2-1	TGTGCCAGCAGTGGGTCCGGAGGTGAGCAGTTCTTC	CASSGSGGEQFF
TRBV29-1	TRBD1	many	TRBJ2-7	TGCAGCGTTGCAGGTCTCGACAGGGGGTCTTCCTACGAGCAGTACTTC	CSVAGLDRGSSYEQYF
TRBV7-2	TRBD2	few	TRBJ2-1	TGTGCCAGCAGCTTAGCCACTCCCGGGGGGAATGAGCAGTTCTTC	CASSLATPGGNEQFF
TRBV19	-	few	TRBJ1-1	TGTGCCAGTAGTTGGTGGACAGACACTGAAGCTTTCTTT	CASSWWTDTEAFF
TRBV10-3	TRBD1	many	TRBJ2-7	TGTGCCGTAGGGACAGGGGGGTACGAGCAGTACTTC	CAVGTGGYEQYF
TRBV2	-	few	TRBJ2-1	TGTGCCAGCACCGAGGGGCCGTATATTTACAATGAGCAGTTCTTC	CASTEGPYIYNEQFF
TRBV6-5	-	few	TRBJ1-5	TGTGCCAGCAGTTACTCCATATCAGGGCGACAGCCCCAGCATTTT	CASSYSISGRQPQHF
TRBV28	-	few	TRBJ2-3	TGTGCCAGCAGTTTTACGAGTGATCCTAGCACAGATACGCAGTATTTT	CASSFTSDPSTDTQYF
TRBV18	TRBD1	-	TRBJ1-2	TGTGCCAGCTCACCGGGACAGGTTTACGCCTATGGCTACACCTTC	CASSPGQVYAYGYTF
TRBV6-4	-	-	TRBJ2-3	TGTGCCAGCAGCACGTACAGCACAGATACGCAGTATTTT	CASSTYSTDTQYF
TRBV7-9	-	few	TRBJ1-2	TGTGCCAGCATCGACCTAGAAACCGAATTGTATGGCTACACCTTC	CASIDLETELYGYTF